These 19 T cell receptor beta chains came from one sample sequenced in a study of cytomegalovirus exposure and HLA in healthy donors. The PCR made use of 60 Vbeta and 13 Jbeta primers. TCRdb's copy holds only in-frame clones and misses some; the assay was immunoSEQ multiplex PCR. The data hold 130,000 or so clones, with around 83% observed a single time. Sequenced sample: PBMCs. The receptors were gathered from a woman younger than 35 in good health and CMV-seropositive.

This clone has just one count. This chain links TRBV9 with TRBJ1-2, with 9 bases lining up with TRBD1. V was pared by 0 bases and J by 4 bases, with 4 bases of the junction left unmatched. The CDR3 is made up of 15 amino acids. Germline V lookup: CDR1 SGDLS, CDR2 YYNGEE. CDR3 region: CASSVEGQGAYGYTF. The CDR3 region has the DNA TGTGCCAGCAGCGTAGAGGGACAGGGTGCCTATGGCTACACCTTC.

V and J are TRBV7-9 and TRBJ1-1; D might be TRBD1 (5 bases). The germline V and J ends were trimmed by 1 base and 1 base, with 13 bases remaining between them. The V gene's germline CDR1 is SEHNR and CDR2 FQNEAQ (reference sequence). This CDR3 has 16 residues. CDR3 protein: CASSLGVGDSNTEAFF. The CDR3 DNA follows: TGTGCCAGCAGCTTAGGAGTAGGGGACTCGAACACTGAAGCTTTCTTT.

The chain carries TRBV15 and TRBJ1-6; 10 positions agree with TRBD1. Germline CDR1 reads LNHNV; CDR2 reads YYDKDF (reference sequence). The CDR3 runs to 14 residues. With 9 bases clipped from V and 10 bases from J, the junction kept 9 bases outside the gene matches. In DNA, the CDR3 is TGTGCCACGGAAGACAGGGGGCACGGGTCACCCCTCCACTTT. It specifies CATEDRGHGSPLHF. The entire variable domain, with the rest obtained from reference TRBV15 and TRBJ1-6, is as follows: DAMVIQNPRYQVTQFGKPVTLSCSQTLNHNVMYWYQQKSSQAPKLLFHYYDKDFNNEADTPDNFQSRRPNTSFCFLDIRSPGLGDTAMYLCATEDRGHGSPLHFGNGTRLTVT.

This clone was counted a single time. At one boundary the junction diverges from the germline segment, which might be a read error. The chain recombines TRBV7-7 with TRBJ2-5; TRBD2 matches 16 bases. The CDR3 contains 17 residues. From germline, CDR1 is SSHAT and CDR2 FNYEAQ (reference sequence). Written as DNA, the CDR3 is TGTGCTAGCAGCTTAGGGACTAGCGGGGGGGCTGGAGAGACCCAGTACTTC. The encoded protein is CASSLGTSGGAGETQYF. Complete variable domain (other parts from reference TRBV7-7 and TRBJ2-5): GAGVSQSPRYKVTKRGQDVTLRCDPISSHATLYWYQQALGQGPEFLTYFNYEAQPDKSGLPSDRFSAERPEGSISTLTIQRTEQRDSAMYRCASSLGTSGGAGETQYFGPGTRLLVL.

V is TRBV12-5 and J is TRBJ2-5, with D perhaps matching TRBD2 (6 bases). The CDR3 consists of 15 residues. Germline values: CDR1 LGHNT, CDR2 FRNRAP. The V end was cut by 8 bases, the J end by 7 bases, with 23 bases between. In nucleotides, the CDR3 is TGTGCTAGTTCCCTGGGGGGACTCGCCTGGGGGACCCAGTACTTC. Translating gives CASSLGGLAWGTQYF.

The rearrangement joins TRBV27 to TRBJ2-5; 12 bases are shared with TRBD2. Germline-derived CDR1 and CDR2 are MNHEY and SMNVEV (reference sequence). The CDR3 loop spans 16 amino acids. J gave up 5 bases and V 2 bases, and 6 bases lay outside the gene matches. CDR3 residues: CASSLLAGGVLETQYF. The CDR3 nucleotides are TGTGCCAGCAGTTTACTAGCGGGGGGGGTTTTGGAGACCCAGTACTTC.

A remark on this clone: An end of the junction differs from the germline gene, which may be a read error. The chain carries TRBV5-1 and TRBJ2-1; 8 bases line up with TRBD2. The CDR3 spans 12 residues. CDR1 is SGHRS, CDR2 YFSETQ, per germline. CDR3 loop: CASRLGGTSQLF. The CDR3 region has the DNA TGCGCCAGCAGACTGGGCGGGACTAGTCAGCTCTTC.

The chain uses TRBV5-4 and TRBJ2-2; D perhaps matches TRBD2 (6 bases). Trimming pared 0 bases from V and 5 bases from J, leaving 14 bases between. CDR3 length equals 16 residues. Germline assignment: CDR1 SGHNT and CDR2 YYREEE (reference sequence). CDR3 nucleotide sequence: TGTGCCAGCAGCTTGGCAAGCGGGTTTTTTACCGGGGAGCTGTTTTTT. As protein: CASSLASGFFTGELFF.

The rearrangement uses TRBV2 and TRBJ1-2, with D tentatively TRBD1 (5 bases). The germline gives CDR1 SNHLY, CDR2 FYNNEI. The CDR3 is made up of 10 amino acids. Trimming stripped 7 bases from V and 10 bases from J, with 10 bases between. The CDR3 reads CASTGGDYTF. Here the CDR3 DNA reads TGTGCCAGCACGGGGGGGGACTACACCTTC. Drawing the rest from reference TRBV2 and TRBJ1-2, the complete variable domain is EPEVTQTPSHQVTQMGQEVILRCVPISNHLYFYWYRQILGQKVEFLVSFYNNEISEKSEIFDDQFSVERPDGSNFTLKIRSTKLEDSAMYFCASTGGDYTFGSGTRLTVV.

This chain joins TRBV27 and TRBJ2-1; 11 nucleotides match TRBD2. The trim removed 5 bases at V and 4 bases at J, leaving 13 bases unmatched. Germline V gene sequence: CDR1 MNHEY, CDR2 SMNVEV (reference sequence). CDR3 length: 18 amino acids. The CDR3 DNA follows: TGTGCCAGCAGTCCATATCCCTTACTAGCGGGGGAGTACAATGAGCAGTTCTTC. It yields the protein CASSPYPLLAGEYNEQFF.

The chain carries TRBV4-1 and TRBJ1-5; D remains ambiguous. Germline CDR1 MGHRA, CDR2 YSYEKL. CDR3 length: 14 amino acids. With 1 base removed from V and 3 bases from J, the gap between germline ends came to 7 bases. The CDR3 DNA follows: TGCGCCAGCAGCCAAGTGGGAGTCAATCAGCCCCAGCATTTT. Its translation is CASSQVGVNQPQHF.

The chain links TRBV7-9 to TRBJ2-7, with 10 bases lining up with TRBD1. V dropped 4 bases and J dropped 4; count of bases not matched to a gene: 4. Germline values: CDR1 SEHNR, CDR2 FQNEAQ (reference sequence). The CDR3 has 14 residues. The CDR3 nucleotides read TGTGCCAGCAGCTCCGGGACAGGGGTTTACGAGCAGTACTTC. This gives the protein CASSSGTGVYEQYF.

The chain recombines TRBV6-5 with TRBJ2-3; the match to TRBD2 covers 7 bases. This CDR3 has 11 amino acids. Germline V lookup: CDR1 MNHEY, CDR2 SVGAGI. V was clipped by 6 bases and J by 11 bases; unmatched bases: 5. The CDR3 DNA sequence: TGTGCCAGCAGACGCGGGGGACTGCAGTATTTT. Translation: CASRRGGLQYF.

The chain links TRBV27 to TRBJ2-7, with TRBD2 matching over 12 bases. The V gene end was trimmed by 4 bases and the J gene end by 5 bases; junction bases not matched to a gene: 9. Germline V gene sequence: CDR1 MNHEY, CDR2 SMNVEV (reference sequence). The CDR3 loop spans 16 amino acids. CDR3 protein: CASSSLGLAGGHEQYF. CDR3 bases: TGTGCCAGCAGTTCCCTTGGTCTAGCGGGAGGGCACGAGCAGTACTTC.

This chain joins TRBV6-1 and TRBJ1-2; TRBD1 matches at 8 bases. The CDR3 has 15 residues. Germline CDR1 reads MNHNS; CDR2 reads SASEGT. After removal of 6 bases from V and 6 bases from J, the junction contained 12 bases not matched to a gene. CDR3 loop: CASRTPSDRDDGYTF. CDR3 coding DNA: TGTGCCAGCAGGACCCCTTCGGACAGGGATGATGGCTACACCTTC.

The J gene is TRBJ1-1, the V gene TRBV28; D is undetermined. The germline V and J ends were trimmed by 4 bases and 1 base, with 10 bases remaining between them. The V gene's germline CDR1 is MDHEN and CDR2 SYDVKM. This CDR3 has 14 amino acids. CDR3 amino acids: CASSSIVANTEAFF. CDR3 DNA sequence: TGTGCCAGCAGTTCTATTGTAGCGAACACTGAAGCTTTCTTT.

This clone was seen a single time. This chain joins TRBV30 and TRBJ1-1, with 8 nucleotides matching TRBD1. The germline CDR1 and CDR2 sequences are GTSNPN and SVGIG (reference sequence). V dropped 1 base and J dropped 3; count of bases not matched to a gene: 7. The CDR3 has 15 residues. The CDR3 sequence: CAWSAQGAMDTEAFF. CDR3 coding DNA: TGTGCCTGGAGTGCGCAGGGGGCAATGGACACTGAAGCTTTCTTT.

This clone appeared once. The DNA for the CDR3 is TGTGCCAGCTTGAAGGGGGGACAGGGTTCACCCCTCCACTTT. It is translated as CASLKGGQGSPLHF. The chain carries TRBV6-6 and TRBJ1-6, with 9 bases that match TRBD1. Trimming took 8 bases from V and 9 from J; bases not matched to a gene: 8. CDR3 size: 14 residues. Looked up from germline, CDR1 is MNHNY and CDR2 is SVGAGI (reference sequence).

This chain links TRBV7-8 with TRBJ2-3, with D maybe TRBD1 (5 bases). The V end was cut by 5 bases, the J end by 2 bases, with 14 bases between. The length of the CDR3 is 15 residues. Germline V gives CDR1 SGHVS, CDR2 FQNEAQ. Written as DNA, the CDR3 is TGTGCCAGCAGCCAACTCGACAGTAACACAGATACGCAGTATTTT. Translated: CASSQLDSNTDTQYF. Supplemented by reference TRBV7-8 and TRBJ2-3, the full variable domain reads GAGVSQSPRYKVAKRGQDVALRCDPISGHVSLFWYQQALGQGPEFLTYFQNEAQLDKSGLPSDRFFAERPEGSVSTLKIQRTQQEDSAVYLCASSQLDSNTDTQYFGPGTRLTVL.